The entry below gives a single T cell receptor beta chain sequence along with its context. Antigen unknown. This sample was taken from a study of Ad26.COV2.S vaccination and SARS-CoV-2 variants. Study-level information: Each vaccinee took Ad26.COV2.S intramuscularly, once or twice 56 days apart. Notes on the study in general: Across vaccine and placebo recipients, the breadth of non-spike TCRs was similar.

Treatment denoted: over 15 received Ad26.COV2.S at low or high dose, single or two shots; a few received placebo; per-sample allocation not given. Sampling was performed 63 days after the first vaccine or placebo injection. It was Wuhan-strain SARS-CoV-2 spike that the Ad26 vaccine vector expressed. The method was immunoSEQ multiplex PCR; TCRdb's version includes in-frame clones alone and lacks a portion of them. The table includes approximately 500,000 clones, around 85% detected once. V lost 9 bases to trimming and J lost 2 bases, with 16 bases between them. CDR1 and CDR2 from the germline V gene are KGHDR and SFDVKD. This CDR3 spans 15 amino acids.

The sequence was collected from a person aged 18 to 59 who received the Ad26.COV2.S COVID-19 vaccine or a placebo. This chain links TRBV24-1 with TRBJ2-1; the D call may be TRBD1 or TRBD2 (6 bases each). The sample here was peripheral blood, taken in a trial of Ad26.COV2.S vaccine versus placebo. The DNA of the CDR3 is TGTGCCACCTCGGACCGGGGGCGAACCTACAATGAGCAGTTCTTC. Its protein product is CATSDRGRTYNEQFF.